There are a few counts of the clone carrying this TCR beta chain. Antigen unknown. This specimen comes from a study of response to subunit inactivated influenza vaccine. General observations from the study: The authors put forward the suggestion that each seasonal influenza vaccination may bring in only a limited number of new T cells.

Trimming took off 2 bases at V and 10 bases at J, with 9 bases between the two ends. This CDR3 contains 12 residues. Germline lookup yields CDR1 MNHEY and CDR2 SVGEGT. TCRdb processed the RT-PCR reads anew with MiXCR; each CDR3 protein has one entry. The sample holds hundreds of thousands of distinct CDR3 sequences, about a fifth seen once. This receptor was obtained from a man aged 50-60 years who received an inactivated influenza vaccine. This specimen consisted of PBMCs from blood, obtained roughly 5 days after vaccination. V is TRBV6-2 or TRBV6-3 and J is TRBJ2-1; D might be TRBD2 (5 bases). The CDR3 is CASSYGGYEQFF. CDR3 DNA: TGTGCCAGCAGTTACGGAGGTTACGAGCAGTTCTTC.